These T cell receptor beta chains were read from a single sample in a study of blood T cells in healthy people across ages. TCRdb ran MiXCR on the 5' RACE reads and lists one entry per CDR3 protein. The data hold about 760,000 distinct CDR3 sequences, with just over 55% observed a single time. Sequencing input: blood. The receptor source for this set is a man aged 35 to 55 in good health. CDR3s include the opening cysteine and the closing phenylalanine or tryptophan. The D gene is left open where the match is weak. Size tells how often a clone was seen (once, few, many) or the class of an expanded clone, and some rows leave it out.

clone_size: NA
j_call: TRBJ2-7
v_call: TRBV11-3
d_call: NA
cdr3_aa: CASSMTTASAEQYF
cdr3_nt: TGTGCCAGCAGCATGACTACTGCCTCGGCCGAGCAGTACTTC

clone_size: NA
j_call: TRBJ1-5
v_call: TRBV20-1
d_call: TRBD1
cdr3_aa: CSARVWDRGGDQPQHF
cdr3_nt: TGCAGTGCTAGAGTGTGGGACAGGGGAGGCGATCAGCCCCAGCATTTT

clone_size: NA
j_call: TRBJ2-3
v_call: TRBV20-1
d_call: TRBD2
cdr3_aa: CTGLAGDTDTQYF
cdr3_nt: TGCACCGGACTAGCGGGGGACACAGATACGCAGTATTTT

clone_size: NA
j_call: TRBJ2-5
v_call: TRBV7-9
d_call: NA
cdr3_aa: CATKPRGVGVQETQYF
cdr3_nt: TGTGCCACCAAACCGAGGGGGGTAGGGGTCCAAGAGACCCAGTACTTC

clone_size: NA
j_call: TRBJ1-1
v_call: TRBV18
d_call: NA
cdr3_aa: CASSPRQDNTEAFF
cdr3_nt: TGTGCCAGCTCACCACGACAGGATAACACTGAAGCTTTCTTT

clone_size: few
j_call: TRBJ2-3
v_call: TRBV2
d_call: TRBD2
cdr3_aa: CASSKLAGGSDTQYF
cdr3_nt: TGTGCCAGCAGCAAACTAGCGGGGGGATCAGATACGCAGTATTTT

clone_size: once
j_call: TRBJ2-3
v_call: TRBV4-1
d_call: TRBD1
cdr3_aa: CASSQDPGQGDTQYF
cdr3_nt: TGCGCCAGCAGCCAAGACCCGGGACAGGGTGATACGCAGTATTTT

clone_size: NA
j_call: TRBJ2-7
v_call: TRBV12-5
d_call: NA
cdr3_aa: CASGDDYNEQYF
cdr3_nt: TGTGCTAGTGGTGATGACTACAATGAGCAGTACTTC

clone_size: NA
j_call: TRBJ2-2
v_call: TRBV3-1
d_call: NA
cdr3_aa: CASSQIGDAGDTGELFF
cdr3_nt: TGTGCCAGCAGCCAGATTGGGGACGCAGGGGACACCGGGGAGCTGTTTTTT

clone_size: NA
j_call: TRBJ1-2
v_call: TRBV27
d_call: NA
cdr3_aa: CASSLEGRGYTF
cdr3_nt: TGTGCCAGCAGTTTGGAGGGCAGGGGCTACACCTTC

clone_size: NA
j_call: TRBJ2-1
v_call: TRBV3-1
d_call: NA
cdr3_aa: CASSHRDRSYNEQFF
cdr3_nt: TGTGCCAGCAGCCACCGGGACCGGTCCTACAATGAGCAGTTCTTC

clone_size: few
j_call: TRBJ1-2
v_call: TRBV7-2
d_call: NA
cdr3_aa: CASSLVGVGQTQKDYGYTF
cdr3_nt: TGTGCCAGCAGCTTAGTTGGGGTCGGGCAGACCCAAAAAGACTATGGCTACACCTTC

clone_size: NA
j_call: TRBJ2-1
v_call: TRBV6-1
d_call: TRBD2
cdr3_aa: CASSEGILGAGGPGEQFF
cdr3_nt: TGTGCCAGCAGTGAGGGAATTCTAGGAGCGGGAGGGCCGGGTGAGCAGTTCTTC

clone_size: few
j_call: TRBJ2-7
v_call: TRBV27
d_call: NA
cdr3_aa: CASSLRATYEQYF
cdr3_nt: TGTGCCAGCAGTTTGAGGGCCACCTACGAGCAGTACTTC

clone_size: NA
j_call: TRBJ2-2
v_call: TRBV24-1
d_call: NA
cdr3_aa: CATSDIHGQGGTAGELFF
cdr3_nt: TGTGCCACCAGTGATATCCACGGTCAGGGTGGCACCGCCGGGGAGCTGTTTTTT

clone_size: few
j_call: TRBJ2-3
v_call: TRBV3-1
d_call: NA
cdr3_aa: CASSHLDTQYF
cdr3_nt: TGTGCCAGCAGCCATTTAGATACGCAGTATTTT

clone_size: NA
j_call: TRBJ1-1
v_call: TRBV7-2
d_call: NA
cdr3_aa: CASSFGLLEAFF
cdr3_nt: TGTGCCAGCAGCTTCGGACTGCTTGAAGCTTTCTTT

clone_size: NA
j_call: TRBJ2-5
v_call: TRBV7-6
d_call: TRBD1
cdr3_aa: CASSLNDRVRETQYF
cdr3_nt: TGTGCCAGCAGCTTAAACGACAGGGTGAGGGAGACCCAGTACTTC

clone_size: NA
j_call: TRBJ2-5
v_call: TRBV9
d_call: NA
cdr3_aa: CASSRTKAGGQETQYF
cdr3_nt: TGTGCCAGCAGCCGGACAAAAGCTGGGGGACAAGAGACCCAGTACTTC

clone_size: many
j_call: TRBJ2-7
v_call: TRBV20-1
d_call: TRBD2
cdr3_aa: CSARDRSGGRFYEQYF
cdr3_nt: TGCAGTGCTAGAGATCGTAGCGGGGGGCGTTTCTACGAGCAGTACTTC

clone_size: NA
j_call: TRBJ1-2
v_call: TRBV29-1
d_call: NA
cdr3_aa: CSGEVRGGYTF
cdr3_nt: TGCAGCGGTGAGGTCAGGGGAGGCTACACCTTC

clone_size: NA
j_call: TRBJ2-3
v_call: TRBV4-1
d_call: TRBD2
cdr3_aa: CASSQELAGGHQNTQYF
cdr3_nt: TGTGCCAGCAGCCAAGAGTTAGCGGGAGGGCATCAAAATACGCAGTATTTT

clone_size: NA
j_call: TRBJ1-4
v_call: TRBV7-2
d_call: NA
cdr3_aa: CASSQPTKADREKLFF
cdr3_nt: TGTGCCAGCAGCCAGCCCACCAAGGCGGATAGGGAAAAACTGTTTTTT

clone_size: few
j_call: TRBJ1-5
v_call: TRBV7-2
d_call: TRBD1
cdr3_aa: CASSRGESNQPQHF
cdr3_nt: TGTGCCAGTAGCAGGGGGGAAAGCAATCAGCCCCAGCATTTT

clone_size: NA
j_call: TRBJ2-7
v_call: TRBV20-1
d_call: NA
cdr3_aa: CSARVTRDEQYF
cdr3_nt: TGCAGTGCTAGAGTGACCAGGGACGAGCAGTACTTC

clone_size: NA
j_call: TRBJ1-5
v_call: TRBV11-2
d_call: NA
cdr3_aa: CASSEGWDQPQHF
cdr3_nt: TGTGCCAGCAGCGAGGGATGGGACCAGCCCCAGCATTTT

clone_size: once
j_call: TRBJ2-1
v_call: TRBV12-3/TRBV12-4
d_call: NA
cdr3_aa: CASSLGDAGYNEQFF
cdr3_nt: TGTGCCAGCAGTTTAGGGGACGCAGGATACAATGAGCAGTTCTTC

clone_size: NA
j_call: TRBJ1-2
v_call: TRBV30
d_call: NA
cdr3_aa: CAWGKTTREGYTF
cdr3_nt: TGTGCCTGGGGCAAGACCACAAGGGAAGGCTACACCTTC

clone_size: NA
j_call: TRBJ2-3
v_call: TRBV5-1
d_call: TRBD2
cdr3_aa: CASSFYGGGAGDTQYF
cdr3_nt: TGCGCCAGCAGCTTCTATGGCGGGGGGGCAGGAGATACGCAGTATTTT

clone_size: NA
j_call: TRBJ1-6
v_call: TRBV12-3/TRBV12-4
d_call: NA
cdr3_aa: CASSLAQGLRSPLHF
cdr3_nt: TGTGCCAGCAGTTTAGCGCAGGGGTTAAGGTCACCCCTCCACTTT

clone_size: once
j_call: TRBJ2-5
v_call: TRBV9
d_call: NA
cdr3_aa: CASSGGLTRETQYF
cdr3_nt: TGTGCCAGCAGCGGGGGGTTGACTCGAGAGACCCAGTACTTC

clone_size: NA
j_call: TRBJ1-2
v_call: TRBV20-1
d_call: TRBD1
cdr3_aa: CSAILNHRGSPDGYTF
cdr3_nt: TGCAGTGCTATCCTAAATCACAGGGGGTCCCCCGACGGCTACACCTTC

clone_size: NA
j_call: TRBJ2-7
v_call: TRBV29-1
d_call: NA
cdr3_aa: CSANTGTLYEQYF
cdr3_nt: TGCAGCGCTAATACAGGGACCCTCTACGAGCAGTACTTC

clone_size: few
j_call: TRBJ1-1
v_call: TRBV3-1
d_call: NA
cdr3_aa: CASRQTGRNTEAFF
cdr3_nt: TGTGCCAGCAGGCAGACGGGTCGGAACACTGAAGCTTTCTTT

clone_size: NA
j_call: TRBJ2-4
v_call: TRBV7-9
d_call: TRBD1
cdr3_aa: CASSPGKGALAKNIQYF
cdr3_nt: TGTGCCAGCAGCCCCGGAAAGGGGGCTTTGGCCAAAAACATTCAGTACTTC

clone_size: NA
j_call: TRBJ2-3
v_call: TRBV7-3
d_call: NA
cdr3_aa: CASTPGGGIDTQYF
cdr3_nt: TGTGCCAGCACCCCAGGTGGGGGCATCGATACGCAGTATTTT

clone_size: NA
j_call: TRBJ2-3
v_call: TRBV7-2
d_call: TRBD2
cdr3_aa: CASSLNAGGTDTQYF
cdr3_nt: TGTGCCAGCAGCTTAAATGCGGGAGGCACAGATACGCAGTATTTT

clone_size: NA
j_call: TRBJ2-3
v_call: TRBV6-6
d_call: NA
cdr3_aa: CASSYSGDADTQYF
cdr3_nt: TGTGCCAGCAGTTACTCTGGGGACGCAGATACGCAGTATTTT

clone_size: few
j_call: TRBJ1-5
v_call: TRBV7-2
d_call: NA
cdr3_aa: CASTGGYSNQPQHF
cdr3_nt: TGTGCCAGCACCGGCGGATATAGCAATCAGCCCCAGCATTTT

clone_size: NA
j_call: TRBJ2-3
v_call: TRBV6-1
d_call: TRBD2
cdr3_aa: CASSDPDRGLAGTDTQYF
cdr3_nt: TGTGCCAGCAGTGACCCGGACAGAGGACTAGCGGGGACTGATACGCAGTATTTT

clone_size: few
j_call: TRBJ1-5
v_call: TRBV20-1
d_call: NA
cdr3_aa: CSAQEGSQPQHF
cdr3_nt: TGCAGTGCTCAAGAGGGGAGTCAGCCCCAGCATTTT

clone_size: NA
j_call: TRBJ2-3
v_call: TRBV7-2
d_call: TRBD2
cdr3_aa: CASSPTGGGVDTQYF
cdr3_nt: TGTGCCAGCAGCCCGACTGGCGGGGGGGTAGATACGCAGTATTTT

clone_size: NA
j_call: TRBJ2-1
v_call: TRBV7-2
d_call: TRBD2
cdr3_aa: CASSLTSGEYNEQFF
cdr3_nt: TGTGCCAGCAGCTTGACTAGCGGGGAGTACAATGAGCAGTTCTTC

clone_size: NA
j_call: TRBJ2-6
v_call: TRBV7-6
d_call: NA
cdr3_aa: CASSPFGGTGANVLTF
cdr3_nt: TGTGCCAGCAGCCCATTCGGAGGAACTGGGGCCAACGTCCTGACTTTC

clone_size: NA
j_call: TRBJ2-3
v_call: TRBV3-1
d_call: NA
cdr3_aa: CASSQDLGTDTQYF
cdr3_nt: TGTGCCAGCAGCCAAGATTTGGGGACAGATACGCAGTATTTT

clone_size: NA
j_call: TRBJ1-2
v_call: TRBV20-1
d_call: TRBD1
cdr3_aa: CSAAPGDRGRGGYTF
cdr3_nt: TGCAGTGCCGCGCCGGGGGACAGGGGGCGGGGTGGCTACACCTTC

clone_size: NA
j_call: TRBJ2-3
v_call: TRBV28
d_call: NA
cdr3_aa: CASSLGVELPQEDTQYF
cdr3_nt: TGTGCCAGCAGTTTAGGGGTCGAACTACCCCAAGAGGATACGCAGTATTTT

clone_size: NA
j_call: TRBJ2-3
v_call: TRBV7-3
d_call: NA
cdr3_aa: CASSLDPSGPTDTQYF
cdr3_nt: TGTGCCAGCAGCCTAGACCCATCCGGCCCCACAGATACGCAGTATTTT

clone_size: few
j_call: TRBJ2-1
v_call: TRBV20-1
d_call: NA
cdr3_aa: CSARAGSYNEQFF
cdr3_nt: TGCAGTGCTAGAGCGGGCTCCTACAATGAGCAGTTCTTC

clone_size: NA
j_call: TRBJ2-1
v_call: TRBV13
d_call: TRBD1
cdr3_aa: CASSFLGQGYNEQFF
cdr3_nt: TGTGCCAGCAGCTTTTTGGGACAGGGCTACAATGAGCAGTTCTTC

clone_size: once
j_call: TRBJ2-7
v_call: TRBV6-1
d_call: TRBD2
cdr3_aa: CASSTSTSSGRNDEQYF
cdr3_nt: TGTGCCAGCAGTACGTCAACCTCGAGCGGGAGGAACGATGAGCAGTACTTC

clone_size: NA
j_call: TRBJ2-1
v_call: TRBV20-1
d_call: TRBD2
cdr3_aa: CSARASGRPLARNEQFF
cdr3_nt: TGCAGTGCTAGGGCTAGCGGGAGGCCTTTGGCGAGAAATGAGCAGTTCTTC

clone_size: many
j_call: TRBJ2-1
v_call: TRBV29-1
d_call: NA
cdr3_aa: CSVTIIETRLGGQFF
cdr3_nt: TGCAGCGTGACTATTATCGAGACGAGACTTGGGGGGCAGTTCTTC